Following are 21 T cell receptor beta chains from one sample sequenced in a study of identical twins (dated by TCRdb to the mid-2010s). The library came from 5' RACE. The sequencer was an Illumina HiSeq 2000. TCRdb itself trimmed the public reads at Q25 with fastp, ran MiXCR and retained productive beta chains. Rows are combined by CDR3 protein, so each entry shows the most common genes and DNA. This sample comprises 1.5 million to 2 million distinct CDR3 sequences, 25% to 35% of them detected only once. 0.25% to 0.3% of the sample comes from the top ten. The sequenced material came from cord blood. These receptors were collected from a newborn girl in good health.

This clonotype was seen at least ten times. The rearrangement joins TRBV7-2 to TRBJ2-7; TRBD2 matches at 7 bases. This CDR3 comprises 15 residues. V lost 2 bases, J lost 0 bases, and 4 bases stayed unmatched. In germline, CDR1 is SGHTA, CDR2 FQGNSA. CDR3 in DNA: TGTGCCAGCAGCTTAAGGCTAGCGGACTCCTACGAGCAGTACTTC. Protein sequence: CASSLRLADSYEQYF.

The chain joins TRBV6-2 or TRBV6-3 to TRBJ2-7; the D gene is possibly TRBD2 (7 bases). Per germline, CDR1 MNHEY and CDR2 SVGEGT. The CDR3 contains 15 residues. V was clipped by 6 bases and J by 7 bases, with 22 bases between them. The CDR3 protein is CASRPPWGGGNEQYF. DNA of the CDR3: TGTGCCAGCAGGCCCCCTTGGGGGGGCGGCAATGAGCAGTACTTC.

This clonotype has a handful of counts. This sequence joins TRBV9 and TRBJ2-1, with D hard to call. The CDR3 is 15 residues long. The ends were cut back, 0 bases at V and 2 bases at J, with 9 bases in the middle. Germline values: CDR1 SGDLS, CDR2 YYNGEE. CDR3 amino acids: CASSVEDKTYNEQFF. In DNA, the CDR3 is TGTGCCAGCAGCGTAGAGGATAAGACCTACAATGAGCAGTTCTTC.

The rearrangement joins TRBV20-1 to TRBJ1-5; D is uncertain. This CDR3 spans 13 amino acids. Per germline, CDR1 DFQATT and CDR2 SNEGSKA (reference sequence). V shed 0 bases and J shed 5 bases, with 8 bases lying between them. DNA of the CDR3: TGCAGTGCTAGAGATGGGTTTCATCAGCCCCAGCATTTT. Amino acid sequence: CSARDGFHQPQHF.

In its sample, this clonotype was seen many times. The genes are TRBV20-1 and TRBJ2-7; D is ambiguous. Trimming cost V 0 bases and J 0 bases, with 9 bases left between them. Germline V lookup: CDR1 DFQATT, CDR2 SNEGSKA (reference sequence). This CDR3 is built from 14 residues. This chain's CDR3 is CSARDYYPSYEQYF. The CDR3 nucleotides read TGCAGTGCTAGAGATTACTACCCCTCCTACGAGCAGTACTTC.

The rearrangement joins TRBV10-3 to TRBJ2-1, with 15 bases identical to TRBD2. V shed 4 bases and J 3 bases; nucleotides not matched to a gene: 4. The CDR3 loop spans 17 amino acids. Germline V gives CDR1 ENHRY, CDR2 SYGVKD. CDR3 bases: TGTGCCATCAGTGGGACTAGCGGGAGGGGGGACTACAATGAGCAGTTCTTC. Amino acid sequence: CAISGTSGRGDYNEQFF.

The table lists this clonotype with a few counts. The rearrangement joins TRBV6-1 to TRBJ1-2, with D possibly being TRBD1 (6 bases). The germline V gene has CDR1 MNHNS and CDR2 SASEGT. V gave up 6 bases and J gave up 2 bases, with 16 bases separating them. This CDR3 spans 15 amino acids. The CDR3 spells CASRDRGTLNYGYTF. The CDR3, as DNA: TGTGCCAGCAGGGACCGCGGGACACTAAACTATGGCTACACCTTC.

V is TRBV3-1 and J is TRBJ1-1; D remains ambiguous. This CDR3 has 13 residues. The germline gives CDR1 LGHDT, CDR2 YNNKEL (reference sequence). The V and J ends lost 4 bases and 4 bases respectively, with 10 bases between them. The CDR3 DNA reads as TGTGCCAGCAGCCCCCAGGCTATCACTGAAGCTTTCTTT. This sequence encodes CASSPQAITEAFF. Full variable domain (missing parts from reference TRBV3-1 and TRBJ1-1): DTAVSQTPKYLVTQMGNDKSIKCEQNLGHDTMYWYKQDSKKFLKIMFSYNNKELIINETVPNRFSPKSPDKAHLNLHINSLELGDSAVYFCASSPQAITEAFFGQGTRLTVV.

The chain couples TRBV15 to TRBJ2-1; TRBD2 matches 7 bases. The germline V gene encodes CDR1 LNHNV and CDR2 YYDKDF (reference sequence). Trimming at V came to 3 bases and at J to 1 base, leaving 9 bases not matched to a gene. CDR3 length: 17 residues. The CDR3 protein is CATSRFSGTNSYNEQFF. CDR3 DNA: TGTGCCACCAGCAGGTTCTCCGGGACTAATTCCTACAATGAGCAGTTCTTC. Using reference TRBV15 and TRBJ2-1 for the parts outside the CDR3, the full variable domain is DAMVIQNPRYQVTQFGKPVTLSCSQTLNHNVMYWYQQKSSQAPKLLFHYYDKDFNNEADTPDNFQSRRPNTSFCFLDIRSPGLGDTAMYLCATSRFSGTNSYNEQFFGPGTRLTVL.

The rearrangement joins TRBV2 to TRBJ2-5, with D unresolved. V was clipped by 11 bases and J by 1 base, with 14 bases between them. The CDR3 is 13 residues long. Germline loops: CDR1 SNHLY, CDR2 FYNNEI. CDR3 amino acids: CASGPLGQETQYF. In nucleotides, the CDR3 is TGTGCCTCCGGCCCTCTTGGCCAAGAGACCCAGTACTTC. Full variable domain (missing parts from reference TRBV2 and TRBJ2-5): EPEVTQTPSHQVTQMGQEVILRCVPISNHLYFYWYRQILGQKVEFLVSFYNNEISEKSEIFDDQFSVERPDGSNFTLKIRSTKLEDSAMYFCASGPLGQETQYFGPGTRLLVL.

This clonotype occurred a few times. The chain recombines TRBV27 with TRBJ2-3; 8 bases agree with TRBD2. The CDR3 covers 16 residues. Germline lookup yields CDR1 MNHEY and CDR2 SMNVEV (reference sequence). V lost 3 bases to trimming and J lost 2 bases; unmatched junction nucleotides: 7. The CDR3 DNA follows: TGTGCCAGCAGTTTTAGCGGCGGGGGGAACACAGATACGCAGTATTTT. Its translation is CASSFSGGGNTDTQYF.

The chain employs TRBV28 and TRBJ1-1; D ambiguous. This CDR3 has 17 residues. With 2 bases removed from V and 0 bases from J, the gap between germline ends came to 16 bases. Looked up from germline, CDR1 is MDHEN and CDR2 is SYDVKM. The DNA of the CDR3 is TGTGCCAGCAGTTTAAGGTTTCGCGGCTTGATGAACACTGAAGCTTTCTTT. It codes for CASSLRFRGLMNTEAFF.

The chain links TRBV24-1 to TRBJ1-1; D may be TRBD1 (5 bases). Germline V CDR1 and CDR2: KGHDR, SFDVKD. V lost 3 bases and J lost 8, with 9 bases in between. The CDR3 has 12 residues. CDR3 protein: CATSDTSGEAFF. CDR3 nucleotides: TGTGCCACCAGTGATACCTCAGGGGAAGCTTTCTTT.

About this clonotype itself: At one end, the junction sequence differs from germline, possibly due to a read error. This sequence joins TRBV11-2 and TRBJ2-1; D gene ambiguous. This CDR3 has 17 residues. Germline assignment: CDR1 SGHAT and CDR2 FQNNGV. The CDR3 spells CASRPPITRESYKEQFF. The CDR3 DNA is TGTGCCAGCAGGCCCCCCATTACGCGAGAATCCTACAAGGAGCAGTTCTTC.

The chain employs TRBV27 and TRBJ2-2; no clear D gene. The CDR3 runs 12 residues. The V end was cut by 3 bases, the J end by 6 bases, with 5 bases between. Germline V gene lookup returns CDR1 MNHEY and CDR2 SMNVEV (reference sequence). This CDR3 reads CASSFQAGELFF. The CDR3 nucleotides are TGTGCCAGCAGTTTCCAAGCCGGGGAGCTGTTTTTT.

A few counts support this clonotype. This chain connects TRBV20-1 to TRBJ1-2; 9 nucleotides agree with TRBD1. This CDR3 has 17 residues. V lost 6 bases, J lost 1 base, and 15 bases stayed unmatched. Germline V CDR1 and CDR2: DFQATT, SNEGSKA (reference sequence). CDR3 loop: CSAGDQSGDRVNYGYTF. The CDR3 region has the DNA TGCAGTGCCGGAGATCAGTCCGGGGACAGGGTTAACTATGGCTACACCTTC.

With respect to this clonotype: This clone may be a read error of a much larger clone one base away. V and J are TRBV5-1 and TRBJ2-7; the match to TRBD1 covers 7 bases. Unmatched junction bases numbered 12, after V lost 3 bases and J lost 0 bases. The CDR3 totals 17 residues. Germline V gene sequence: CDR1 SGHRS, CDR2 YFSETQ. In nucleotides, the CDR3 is TGCGCCAGCAGCTCGATACGTCTTACAGGGGACTCCTACGAGCAGTACTTC. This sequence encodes CASSSIRLTGDSYEQYF.

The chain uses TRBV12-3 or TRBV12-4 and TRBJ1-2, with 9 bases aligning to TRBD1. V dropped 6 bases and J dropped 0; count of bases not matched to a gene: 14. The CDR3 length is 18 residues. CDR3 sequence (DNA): TGTGCCAGCAGCCCCCCCCGGGACAGGGTACCAGCTAACTATGGCTACACCTTC. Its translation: CASSPPRDRVPANYGYTF.

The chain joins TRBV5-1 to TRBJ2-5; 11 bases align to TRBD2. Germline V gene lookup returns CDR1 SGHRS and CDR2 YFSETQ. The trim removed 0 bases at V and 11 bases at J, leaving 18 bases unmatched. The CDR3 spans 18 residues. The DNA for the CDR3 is TGCGCCAGCAGCTTGGCTTCCCCTACTAGCGGGGGAAACAATGAGCAGTACTTC. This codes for CASSLASPTSGGNNEQYF.

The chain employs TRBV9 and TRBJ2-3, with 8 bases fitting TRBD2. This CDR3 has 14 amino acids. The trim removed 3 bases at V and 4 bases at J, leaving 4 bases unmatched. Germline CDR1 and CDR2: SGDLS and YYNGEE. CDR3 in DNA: TGTGCCAGCAGCGCCCGGGAGGGGCCAGATACGCAGTATTTT. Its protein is CASSAREGPDTQYF.

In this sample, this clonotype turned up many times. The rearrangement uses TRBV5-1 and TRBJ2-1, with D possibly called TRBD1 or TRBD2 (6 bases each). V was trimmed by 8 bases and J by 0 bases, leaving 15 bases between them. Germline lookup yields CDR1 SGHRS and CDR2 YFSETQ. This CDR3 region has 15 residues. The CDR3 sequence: CASAMGGSSYNEQFF. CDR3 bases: TGCGCCAGTGCTATGGGGGGCTCCTCCTACAATGAGCAGTTCTTC. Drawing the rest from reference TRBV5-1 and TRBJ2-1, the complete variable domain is KAGVTQTPRYLIKTRGQQVTLSCSPISGHRSVSWYQQTPGQGLQFLFEYFSETQRNKGNFPGRFSGRQFSNSRSEMNVSTLELGDSALYLCASAMGGSSYNEQFFGPGTRLTVL.